The clone carrying this T cell receptor beta chain appeared a few times. Its target is not known. With V trimmed by 6 bases and J by 2 bases, 4 bases remained unmatched. CDR3 length: 14 residues. The sample comes from a study of T cell repertoires in cytomegalovirus infection. Points from the study as a whole: CMV-specific TCR beta clonotypes restricted by HLA-C were the ones dominating the ex vivo response.

TCRdb recomputed calls from the reads with MiXCR, one row per CDR3 protein. Seen here are roughly 180,000 distinct CDR3 sequences, less than 25% observed once, and the top ten hold under 30%. Specimen: CD8+ T cells from cultured PBMCs, collected from culture after CMV antigen stimulation. This rearrangement joins TRBV12-3 or TRBV12-4 to TRBJ2-5, with TRBD1 matching over 9 bases. This receptor was identified in a human donor in good health (CMV status not recorded). Some clones in this sample may be carry-over from other donors' samples. The CDR3 bases are TGTGCCAGCAGCCGGACAGGGGAACAAGAGACCCAGTACTTC. Translating it yields CASSRTGEQETQYF.